The clone carrying this T cell receptor (beta chain) was observed a handful of times. Its specificity is not known. These data are taken from a study of beta chain features in type 1 diabetes. As for the study in general: What patients shared with healthy donors was a similar profile of age, gender and cell yields. Notes on the study in general: Sequencing of cDNA might inflate the share of cells that strongly express TCR. VDJ junctions sequenced from type 1 diabetes patients showed fewer insertions and more deletions. For Type 1 diabetes patients, all four CD4+ subsets carried TCRB CDR3s that were moderately but significantly shorter.

The CDR3 loop spans 16 amino acids. Per the germline V gene, CDR1 is LNHDA and CDR2 is SQIVND (reference sequence). With 4 bases removed from V and 7 bases from J, the gap between germline ends came to 19 bases. Researchers reported sorting CD4+ naive, central memory, regulatory and stem cell-like memory cells via CD45RO/CCR7/CD25/CD127/CD95/CD27. Reverse transcription of all isolated RNA meant that expressed TCRB transcripts were sequenced. Data came from immunoSEQ multiplex PCR; TCRdb stores just in-frame clones and leaves some out. The table includes 150,000 to 190,000 clones, about 9.4% detected once.

This chain joins TRBV19 and TRBJ2-2; D may be TRBD2 (6 bases). This sequence was found in a man aged 25-45 years with type 1 diabetes. The specimen was central memory CD4+ T cells from blood. As DNA, the CDR3 is TGTGCCAGTAGTAGTAGCGGTCGTAACCTCCTCGGGGAGCTGTTTTTT. Protein sequence: CASSSSGRNLLGELFF.